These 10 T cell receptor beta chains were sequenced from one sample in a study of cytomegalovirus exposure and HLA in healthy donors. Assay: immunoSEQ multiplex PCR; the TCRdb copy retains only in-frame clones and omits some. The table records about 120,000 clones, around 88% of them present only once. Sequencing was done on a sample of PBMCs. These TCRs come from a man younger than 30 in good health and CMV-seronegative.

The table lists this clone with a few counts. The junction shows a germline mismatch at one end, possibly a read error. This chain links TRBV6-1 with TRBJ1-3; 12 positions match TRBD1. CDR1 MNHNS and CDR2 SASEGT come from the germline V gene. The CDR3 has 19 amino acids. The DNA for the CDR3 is TGTGCCAGCAGTAAAGCATGGGACAGGGGGCGAAGATCTGGAAACACCATATATTTT. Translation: CASSKAWDRGRRSGNTIYF.

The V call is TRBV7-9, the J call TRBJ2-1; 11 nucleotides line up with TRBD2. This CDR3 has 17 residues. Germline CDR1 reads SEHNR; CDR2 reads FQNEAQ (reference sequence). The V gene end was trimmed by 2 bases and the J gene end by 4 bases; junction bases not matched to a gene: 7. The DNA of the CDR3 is TGTGCCAGCAGCTTAAGTCTAGCGGGAGGAATGTACAATGAGCAGTTCTTC. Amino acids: CASSLSLAGGMYNEQFF.

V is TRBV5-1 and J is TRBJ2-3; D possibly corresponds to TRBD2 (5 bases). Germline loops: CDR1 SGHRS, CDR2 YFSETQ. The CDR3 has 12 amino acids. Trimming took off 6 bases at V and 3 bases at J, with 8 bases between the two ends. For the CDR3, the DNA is TGCGCCAGCATGTCGGGGACAGATACGCAGTATTTT. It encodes CASMSGTDTQYF.

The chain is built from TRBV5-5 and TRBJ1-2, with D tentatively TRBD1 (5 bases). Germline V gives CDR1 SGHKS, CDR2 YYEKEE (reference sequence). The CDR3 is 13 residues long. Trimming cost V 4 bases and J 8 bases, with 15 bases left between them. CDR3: CASSLGGDGGYTF. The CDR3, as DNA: TGTGCCAGCAGCCTCGGGGGGGATGGCGGCTACACCTTC.

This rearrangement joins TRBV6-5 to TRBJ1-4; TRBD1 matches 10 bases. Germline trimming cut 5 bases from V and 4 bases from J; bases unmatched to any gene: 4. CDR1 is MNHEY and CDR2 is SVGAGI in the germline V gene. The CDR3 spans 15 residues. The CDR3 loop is CASSPRDRGNEKLFF. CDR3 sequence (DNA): TGTGCCAGCAGTCCCCGGGACAGGGGTAATGAAAAACTGTTTTTT.

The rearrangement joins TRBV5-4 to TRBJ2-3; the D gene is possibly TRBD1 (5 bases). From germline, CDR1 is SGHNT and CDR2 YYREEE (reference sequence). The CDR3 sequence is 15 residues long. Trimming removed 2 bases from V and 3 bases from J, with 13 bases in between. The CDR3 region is CASSLQAGWTDTQYF. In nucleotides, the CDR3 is TGTGCCAGCAGCTTACAAGCAGGGTGGACAGATACGCAGTATTTT.

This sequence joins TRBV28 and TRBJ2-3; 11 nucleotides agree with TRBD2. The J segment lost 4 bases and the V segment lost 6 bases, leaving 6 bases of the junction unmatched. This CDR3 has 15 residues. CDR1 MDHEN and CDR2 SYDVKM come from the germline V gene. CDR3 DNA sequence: TGTGCCAGCAGCCTAACTAGCGGGAGTTCAGATACGCAGTATTTT. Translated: CASSLTSGSSDTQYF.

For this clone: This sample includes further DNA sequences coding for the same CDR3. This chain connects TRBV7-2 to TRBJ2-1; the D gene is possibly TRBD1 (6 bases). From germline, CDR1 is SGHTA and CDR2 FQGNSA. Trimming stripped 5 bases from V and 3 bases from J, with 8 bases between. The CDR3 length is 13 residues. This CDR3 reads CASSLDSYNEQFF. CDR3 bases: TGTGCCAGCAGCCTGGACAGCTACAATGAGCAGTTCTTC.

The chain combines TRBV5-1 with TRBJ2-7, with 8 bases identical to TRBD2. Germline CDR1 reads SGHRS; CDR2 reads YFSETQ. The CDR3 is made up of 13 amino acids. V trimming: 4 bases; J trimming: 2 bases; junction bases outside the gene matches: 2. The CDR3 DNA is TGCGCCAGCAGCAAGGGACTAGCCTACGAGCAGTACTTC. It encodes CASSKGLAYEQYF.

In nucleotides, the CDR3 is TGTGCCAGCAGTCAAACAGGGGGCGGTTCACCCCTCCACTTT. Protein: CASSQTGGGSPLHF. The chain has TRBV6-5 and TRBJ1-6; TRBD1 aligns across 9 bases. This CDR3 is built from 14 residues. J gave up 9 bases and V 5 bases, and 5 bases lay outside the gene matches. The V gene's germline CDR1 is MNHEY and CDR2 SVGAGI.